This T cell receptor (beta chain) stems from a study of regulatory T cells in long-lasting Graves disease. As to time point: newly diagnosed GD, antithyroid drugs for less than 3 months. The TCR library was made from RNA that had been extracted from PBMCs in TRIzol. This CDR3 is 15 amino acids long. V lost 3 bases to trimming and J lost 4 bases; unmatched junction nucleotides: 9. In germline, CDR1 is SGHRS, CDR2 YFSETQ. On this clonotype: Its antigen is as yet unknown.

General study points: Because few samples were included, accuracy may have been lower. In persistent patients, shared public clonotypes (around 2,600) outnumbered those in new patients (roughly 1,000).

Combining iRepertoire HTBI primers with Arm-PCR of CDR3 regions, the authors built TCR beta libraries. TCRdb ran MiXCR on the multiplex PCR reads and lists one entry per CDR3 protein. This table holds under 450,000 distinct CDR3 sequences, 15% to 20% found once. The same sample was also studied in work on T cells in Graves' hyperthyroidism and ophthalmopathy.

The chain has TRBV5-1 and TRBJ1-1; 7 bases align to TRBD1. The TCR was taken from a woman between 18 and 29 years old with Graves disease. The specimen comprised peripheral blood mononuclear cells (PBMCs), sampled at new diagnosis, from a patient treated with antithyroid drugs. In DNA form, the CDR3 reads TGCGCCAGCAGCTCAGAGACAGGGAGTACCACTGAAGCTTTCTTT. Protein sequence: CASSSETGSTTEAFF.